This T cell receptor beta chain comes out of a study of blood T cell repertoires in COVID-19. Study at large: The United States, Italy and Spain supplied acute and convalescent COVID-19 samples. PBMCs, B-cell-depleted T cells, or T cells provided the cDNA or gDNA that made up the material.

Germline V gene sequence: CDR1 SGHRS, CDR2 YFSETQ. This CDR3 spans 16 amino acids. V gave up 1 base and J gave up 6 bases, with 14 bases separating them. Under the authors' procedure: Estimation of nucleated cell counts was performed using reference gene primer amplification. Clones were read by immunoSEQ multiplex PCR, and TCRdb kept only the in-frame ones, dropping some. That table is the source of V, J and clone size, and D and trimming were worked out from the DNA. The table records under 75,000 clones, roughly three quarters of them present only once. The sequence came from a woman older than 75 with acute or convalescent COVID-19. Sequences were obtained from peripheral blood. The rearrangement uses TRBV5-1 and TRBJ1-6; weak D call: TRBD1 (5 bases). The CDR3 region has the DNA TGCGCCAGCAGCTTGTGGGGGGGTGCCGGTAATTCACCCCTCCACTTT. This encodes CASSLWGGAGNSPLHF.